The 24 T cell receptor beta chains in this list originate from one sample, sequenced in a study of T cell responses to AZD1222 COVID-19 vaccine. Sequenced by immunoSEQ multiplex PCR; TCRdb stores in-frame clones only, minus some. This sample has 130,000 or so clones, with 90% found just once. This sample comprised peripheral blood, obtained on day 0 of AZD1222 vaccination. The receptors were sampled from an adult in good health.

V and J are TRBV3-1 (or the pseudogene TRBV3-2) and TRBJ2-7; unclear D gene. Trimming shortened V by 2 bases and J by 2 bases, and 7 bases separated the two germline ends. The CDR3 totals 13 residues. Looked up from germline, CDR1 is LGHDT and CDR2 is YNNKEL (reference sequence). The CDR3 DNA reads TGTGCCAGCAGCCAACTAACAACCTACGAGCAGTACTTC. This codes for CASSQLTTYEQYF.

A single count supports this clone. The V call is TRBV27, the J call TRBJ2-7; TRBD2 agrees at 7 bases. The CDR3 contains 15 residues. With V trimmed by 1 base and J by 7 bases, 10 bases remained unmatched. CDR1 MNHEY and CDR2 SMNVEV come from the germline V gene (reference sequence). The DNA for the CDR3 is TGTGCCAGCAGTTTATTGGGGGGAGGGCCTTATGAGCAGTACTTC. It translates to CASSLLGGGPYEQYF.

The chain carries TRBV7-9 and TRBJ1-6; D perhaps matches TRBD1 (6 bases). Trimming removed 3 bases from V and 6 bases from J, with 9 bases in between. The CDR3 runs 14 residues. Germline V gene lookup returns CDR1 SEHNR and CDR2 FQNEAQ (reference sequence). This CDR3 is CASSFQGSNSPLHF. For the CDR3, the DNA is TGTGCCAGCAGCTTCCAGGGGTCTAATTCACCCCTCCACTTT. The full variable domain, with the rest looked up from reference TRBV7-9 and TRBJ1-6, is DTGVSQNPRHKITKRGQNVTFRCDPISEHNRLYWYRQTLGQGPEFLTYFQNEAQLEKSRLLSDRFSAERPKGSFSTLEIQRTEQGDSAMYLCASSFQGSNSPLHFGNGTRLTVT.

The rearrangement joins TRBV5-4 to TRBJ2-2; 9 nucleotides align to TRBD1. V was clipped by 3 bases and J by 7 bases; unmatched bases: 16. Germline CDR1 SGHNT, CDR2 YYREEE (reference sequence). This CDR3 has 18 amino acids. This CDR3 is CASSWGGGTGTGIGELFF. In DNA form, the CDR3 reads TGTGCCAGCAGCTGGGGAGGGGGTACCGGGACAGGGATCGGGGAGCTGTTTTTT.

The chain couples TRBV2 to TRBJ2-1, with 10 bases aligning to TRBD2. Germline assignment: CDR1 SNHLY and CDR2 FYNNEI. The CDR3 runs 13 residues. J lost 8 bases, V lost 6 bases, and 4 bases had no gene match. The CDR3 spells CASRTSGRDEQFF. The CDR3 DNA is TGTGCCAGCAGAACAAGCGGGAGGGATGAGCAGTTCTTC.

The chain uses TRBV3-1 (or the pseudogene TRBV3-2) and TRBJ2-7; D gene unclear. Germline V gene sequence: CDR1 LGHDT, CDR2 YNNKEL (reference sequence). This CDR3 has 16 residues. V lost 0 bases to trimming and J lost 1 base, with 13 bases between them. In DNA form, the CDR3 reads TGTGCCAGCAGCCAAGATAGGGCAGGTCCTTCCTACGAGCAGTACTTC. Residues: CASSQDRAGPSYEQYF.

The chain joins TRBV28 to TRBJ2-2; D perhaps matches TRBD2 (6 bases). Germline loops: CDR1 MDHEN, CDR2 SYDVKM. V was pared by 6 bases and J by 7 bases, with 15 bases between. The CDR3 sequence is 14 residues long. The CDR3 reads CASRGGPSLGELFF. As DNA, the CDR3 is TGTGCCAGCAGGGGGGGACCCTCGCTCGGGGAGCTGTTTTTT.

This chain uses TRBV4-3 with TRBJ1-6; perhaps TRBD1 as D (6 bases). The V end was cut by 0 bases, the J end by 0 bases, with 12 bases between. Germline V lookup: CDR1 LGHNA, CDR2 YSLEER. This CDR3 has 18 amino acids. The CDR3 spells CASSQDRRGSSYNSPLHF. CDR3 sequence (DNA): TGCGCCAGCAGCCAAGATCGGAGGGGGAGCTCCTATAATTCACCCCTCCACTTT.

Here the CDR3 reads CASSPYAGPYEQYF. The CDR3, as DNA: TGTGCCAGCAGTCCTTACGCGGGACCCTACGAGCAGTACTTC. The chain employs TRBV27 and TRBJ2-7; D may be TRBD2 (6 bases). In germline, CDR1 is MNHEY, CDR2 SMNVEV (reference sequence). The CDR3 runs 14 residues. V was clipped by 5 bases and J by 2 bases, with 13 bases between them.

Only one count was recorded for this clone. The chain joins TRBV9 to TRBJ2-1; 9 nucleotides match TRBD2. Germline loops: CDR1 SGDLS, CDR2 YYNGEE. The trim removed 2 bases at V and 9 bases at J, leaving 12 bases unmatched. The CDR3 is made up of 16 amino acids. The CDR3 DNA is TGTGCCAGCAGCGTTCTAGCGGGACGTGCGATGGGTGAGCAGTTCTTC. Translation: CASSVLAGRAMGEQFF. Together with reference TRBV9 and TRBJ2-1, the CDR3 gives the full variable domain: DSGVTQTPKHLITATGQRVTLRCSPRSGDLSVYWYQQSLDQGLQFLIQYYNGEERAKGNILERFSAQQFPDLHSELNLSSLELGDSALYFCASSVLAGRAMGEQFFGPGTRLTVL.

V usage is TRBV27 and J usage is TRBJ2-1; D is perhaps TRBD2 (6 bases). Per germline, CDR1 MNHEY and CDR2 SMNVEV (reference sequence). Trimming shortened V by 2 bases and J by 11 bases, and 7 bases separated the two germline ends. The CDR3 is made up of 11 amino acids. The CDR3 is CASSLGGQQFF. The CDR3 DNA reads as TGTGCCAGCAGTTTAGGAGGGCAGCAGTTCTTC.

DNA of the CDR3: TGTGCCAGCAGTGAATGGGGACAGGGGGCGGTCGAGCAGTACTTC. Protein sequence: CASSEWGQGAVEQYF. This chain links TRBV6-1 with TRBJ2-7; TRBD1 agrees at 12 bases. The V and J ends lost 2 bases and 6 bases, in that order; junction bases with no gene match: 5. The CDR3 extends over 15 amino acids. The germline V gene has CDR1 MNHNS and CDR2 SASEGT.

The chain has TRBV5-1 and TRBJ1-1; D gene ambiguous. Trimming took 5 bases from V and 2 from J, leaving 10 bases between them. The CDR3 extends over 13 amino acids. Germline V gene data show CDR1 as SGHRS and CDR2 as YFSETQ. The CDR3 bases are TGCGCCAGCAGGAATCAGATAAACACTGAAGCTTTCTTT. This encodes CASRNQINTEAFF.

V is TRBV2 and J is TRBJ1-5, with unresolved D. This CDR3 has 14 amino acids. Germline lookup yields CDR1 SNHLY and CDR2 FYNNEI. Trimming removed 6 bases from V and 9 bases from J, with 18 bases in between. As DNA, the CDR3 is TGTGCCAGCAGCTCACCGTTAGCCATCCCGCCCCAGCATTTT. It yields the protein CASSSPLAIPPQHF.

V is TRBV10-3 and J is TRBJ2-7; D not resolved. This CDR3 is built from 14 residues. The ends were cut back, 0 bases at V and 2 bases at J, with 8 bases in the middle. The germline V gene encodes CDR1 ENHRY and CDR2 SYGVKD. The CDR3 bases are TGTGCCATCAGTGAGTCCGGCAAGCCCTACGAGCAGTACTTC. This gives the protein CAISESGKPYEQYF.

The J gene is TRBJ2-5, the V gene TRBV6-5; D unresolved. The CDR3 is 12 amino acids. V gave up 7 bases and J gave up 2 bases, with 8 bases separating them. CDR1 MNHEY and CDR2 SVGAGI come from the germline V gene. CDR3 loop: CASNQPQETQYF. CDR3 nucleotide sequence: TGTGCCAGCAATCAACCACAAGAGACCCAGTACTTC.

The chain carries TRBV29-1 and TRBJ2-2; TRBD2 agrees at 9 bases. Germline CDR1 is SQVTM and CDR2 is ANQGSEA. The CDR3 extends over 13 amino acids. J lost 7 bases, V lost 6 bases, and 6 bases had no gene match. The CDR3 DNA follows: TGCAGCGTCACACTAGCGGGTATCGGGGAGCTGTTTTTT. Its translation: CSVTLAGIGELFF.

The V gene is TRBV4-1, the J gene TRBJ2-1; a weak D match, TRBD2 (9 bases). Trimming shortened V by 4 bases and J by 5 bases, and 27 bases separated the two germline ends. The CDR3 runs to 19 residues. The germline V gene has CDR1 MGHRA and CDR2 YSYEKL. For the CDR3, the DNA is TGCGCCAGCAGCCGACAGGGGCTAGCGGGAACCATTCCTAACAATGAGCAGTTCTTC. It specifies CASSRQGLAGTIPNNEQFF.

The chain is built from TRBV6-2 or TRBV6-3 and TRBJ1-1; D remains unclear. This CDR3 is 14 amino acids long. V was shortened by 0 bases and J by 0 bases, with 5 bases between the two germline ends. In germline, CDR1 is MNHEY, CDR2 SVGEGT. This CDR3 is CASSYSPVNTEAFF. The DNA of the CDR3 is TGTGCCAGCAGTTACTCTCCCGTGAACACTGAAGCTTTCTTT.

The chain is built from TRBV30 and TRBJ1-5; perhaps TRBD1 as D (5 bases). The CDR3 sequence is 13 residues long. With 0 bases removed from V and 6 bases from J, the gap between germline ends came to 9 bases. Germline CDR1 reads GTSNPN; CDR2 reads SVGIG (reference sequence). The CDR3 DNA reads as TGTGCCTGGAGTGTTTCTCAGGGTCAGCCCCAGCATTTT. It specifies CAWSVSQGQPQHF.

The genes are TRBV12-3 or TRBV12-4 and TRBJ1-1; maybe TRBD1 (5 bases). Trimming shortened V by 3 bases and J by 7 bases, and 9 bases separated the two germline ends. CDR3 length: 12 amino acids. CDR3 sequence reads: CASSLGRNEAFF. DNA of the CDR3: TGTGCCAGCAGTTTGGGACGGAATGAAGCTTTCTTT.

The CDR3 coding sequence is TGTGCCGGACAAGAGAGGCGGGTTAGCAATCAGCCCCAGCATTTT. It specifies CAGQERRVSNQPQHF. The genes are TRBV6-5 and TRBJ1-5; possible D gene TRBD1, 5 bases. The CDR3 totals 15 residues. Between the trimmed V and J ends, which lost 11 bases and 0 bases, there was a span of 17 bases. Germline-derived CDR1 and CDR2 are MNHEY and SVGAGI.

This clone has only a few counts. CDR3 residues: CASSVGARSSGNTIYF. CDR3 sequence (DNA): TGTGCCAGCAGCGTAGGTGCACGCAGCTCTGGAAACACCATATATTTT. J is TRBJ1-3 and V is TRBV9; D uncertain. CDR3 size: 16 residues. The V end lost 0 bases, the J end lost 0 bases, and 10 bases lay between the germline ends. CDR1 and CDR2 (germline): SGDLS, YYNGEE.

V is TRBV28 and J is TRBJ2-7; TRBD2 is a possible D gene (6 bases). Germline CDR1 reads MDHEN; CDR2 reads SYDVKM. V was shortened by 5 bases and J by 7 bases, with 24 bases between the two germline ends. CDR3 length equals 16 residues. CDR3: CASSPPGGTGAGEQYF. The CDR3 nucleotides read TGTGCCAGCAGTCCCCCTGGGGGGACCGGGGCAGGAGAGCAGTACTTC.